The 29 T cell receptor beta chains in this list originate from one sample, sequenced in a study of T-cell reconstitution after alpha-beta-depleted transplantation in children. TCRbeta library construction was performed incorporating unique molecular identifiers. TCRdb reprocessed the PCR reads with MiXCR, giving one entry per CDR3 protein. The repertoire holds about 610,000 distinct CDR3 sequences, about 11% seen once, with approximately 4.1% in the top ten. This sample comprised PBMCs from the stem cell graft donor, obtained from the stem cell graft. The receptor set was obtained from a human donor who donated a stem cell graft to a child with acute myeloid leukemia.

This clonotype has only one observation. This chain links TRBV30 with TRBJ2-1; 7 bases map to TRBD2. Germline V gene lookup returns CDR1 GTSNPN and CDR2 SVGIG (reference sequence). Trimming cost V 8 bases and J 4 bases; bases outside gene matches: 20. CDR3 length equals 17 residues. The DNA for the CDR3 is TGTGCCACCTGCCCCCAGATCGGGCTAGCGGCTTACAATGAGCAGTTCTTC. Protein sequence: CATCPQIGLAAYNEQFF.

This sequence joins TRBV4-2 and TRBJ2-7; weak D call: TRBD1 (5 bases). This CDR3 contains 16 residues. V was pared by 3 bases and J by 2 bases, with 17 bases between. Germline V gene lookup returns CDR1 LGHNA and CDR2 YNFKEQ. The CDR3 region has the DNA TGTGCCAGCAGCCAGAGATCCCCCCAGGGAACCTACGAGCAGTACTTC. This translates into CASSQRSPQGTYEQYF.

This clonotype was counted only a few times. The chain employs TRBV7-2 and TRBJ2-3; 14 bases are shared with TRBD2. From germline, CDR1 is SGHTA and CDR2 FQGNSA. The CDR3 sequence is 17 residues long. J lost 5 bases, V lost 4 bases, and 8 bases had no gene match. Written as DNA, the CDR3 is TGTGCCAGCAGCTCCCGACTAGCGGGAGGGCCGGGAGATACGCAGTATTTT. Amino acid sequence: CASSSRLAGGPGDTQYF.

This clonotype came up a few times. The V and J genes are TRBV5-1 and TRBJ2-1; 10 bases are a match to TRBD2. This CDR3 region has 18 residues. Germline V gives CDR1 SGHRS, CDR2 YFSETQ. V trimming: 4 bases; J trimming: 0 bases; junction bases outside the gene matches: 10. The CDR3 protein is CASSVAGGLLSSYNEQFF. In nucleotides, the CDR3 is TGCGCCAGCAGCGTAGCGGGAGGTCTCCTTAGCTCCTACAATGAGCAGTTCTTC.

This clonotype appeared a few times. The chain combines TRBV20-1 with TRBJ1-6; D not certain. The CDR3 extends over 13 amino acids. V gave up 0 bases and J gave up 9 bases, with 9 bases separating them. Germline-derived CDR1 and CDR2 are DFQATT and SNEGSKA (reference sequence). CDR3 sequence reads: CSARDKGFSPLHF. CDR3 sequence (DNA): TGCAGTGCTAGAGATAAGGGCTTTTCACCCCTCCACTTT.

The CDR3 is CSVVPGTGIQETQYF. The CDR3 nucleotides are TGCAGCGTTGTTCCCGGGACAGGGATACAAGAGACCCAGTACTTC. This chain joins TRBV29-1 and TRBJ2-5, with 9 bases identical to TRBD1. Trimming removed 4 bases from V and 2 bases from J; junction bases left unmatched: 8. Germline loops: CDR1 SQVTM, CDR2 ANQGSEA. This CDR3 region has 15 residues.

The V and J genes are TRBV20-1 and TRBJ1-2; weak D call: TRBD1 (5 bases). V was clipped by 0 bases and J by 4 bases, with 15 bases between them. Germline V gene sequence: CDR1 DFQATT, CDR2 SNEGSKA (reference sequence). This CDR3 is 15 amino acids long. The CDR3 protein is CSARDRFRDVYGYTF. The CDR3 bases are TGCAGTGCTAGAGACAGATTCAGGGACGTCTATGGCTACACCTTC.

At least ten counts were recorded for this clonotype. This sequence joins TRBV27 and TRBJ1-2; 8 bases agree with TRBD1. From germline, CDR1 is MNHEY and CDR2 SMNVEV (reference sequence). CDR3 size: 13 residues. With V trimmed by 6 bases and J by 4 bases, 4 bases remained unmatched. CDR3 nucleotides: TGTGCCAGCAGCCGACAGGGGACCTATGGCTACACCTTC. Translating it yields CASSRQGTYGYTF.

Ten or more counts support this clonotype. The chain combines TRBV29-1 with TRBJ2-5; possibly TRBD1 or TRBD2 for D (5 bases each). V dropped 8 bases and J dropped 4 bases, with 20 bases sitting between them. CDR1 and CDR2 (germline): SQVTM, ANQGSEA. The CDR3 has 14 amino acids. CDR3 in DNA: TGCAGCACGGGGAGCAGGGCGATGGGAGAGACCCAGTACTTC. Translation: CSTGSRAMGETQYF.

This clonotype was detected a few times. The chain recombines TRBV20-1 with TRBJ2-7; TRBD1 aligns across 7 bases. Germline V CDR1 and CDR2: DFQATT, SNEGSKA (reference sequence). The junction had 4 bases not matched to a gene; V was cut back by 5 bases and J by 0 bases. The CDR3 has 13 residues. The CDR3 protein is CSAPRGSSYEQYF. The CDR3 bases are TGCAGTGCTCCCAGGGGGAGCTCCTACGAGCAGTACTTC.

The sample holds many counts of this clonotype. The chain joins TRBV24-1 to TRBJ2-1, with D perhaps being TRBD1 or TRBD2 (5 bases each). Germline values: CDR1 KGHDR, CDR2 SFDVKD. V was pared by 3 bases and J by 4 bases, with 21 bases between. The CDR3 has 18 amino acids. The CDR3 spells CATSDAEWTTGTYNEQFF. DNA for the CDR3: TGTGCCACCAGTGATGCAGAATGGACCACCGGGACGTACAATGAGCAGTTCTTC.

This clonotype was observed a few times. This rearrangement joins TRBV30 to TRBJ2-1; TRBD2 aligns across 10 bases. The CDR3 covers 18 residues. The germline CDR1 and CDR2 sequences are GTSNPN and SVGIG (reference sequence). Germline trimming cut 2 bases from V and 1 base from J; bases unmatched to any gene: 11. The CDR3 protein is CAWSRLAGEYRSYNEQFF. CDR3 nucleotide sequence: TGTGCCTGGAGTAGGCTAGCGGGAGAATATAGGTCCTACAATGAGCAGTTCTTC.

This clonotype was observed a few times. The chain uses TRBV7-9 and TRBJ1-1; D is ambiguous. This CDR3 is 16 amino acids long. Looked up from germline, CDR1 is SEHNR and CDR2 is FQNEAQ (reference sequence). V was pared by 4 bases and J by 1 base, with 16 bases between. In DNA form, the CDR3 reads TGTGCCAGCAGCTCACTACAGCACCGGGCGAACACTGAAGCTTTCTTT. Protein product: CASSSLQHRANTEAFF. Full variable domain (outside the CDR3, taken from reference TRBV7-9 and TRBJ1-1): DTGVSQNPRHKITKRGQNVTFRCDPISEHNRLYWYRQTLGQGPEFLTYFQNEAQLEKSRLLSDRFSAERPKGSFSTLEIQRTEQGDSAMYLCASSSLQHRANTEAFFGQGTRLTVV.

The V and J genes are TRBV6-1 and TRBJ2-7; the D is unclear. The CDR3 consists of 15 residues. V dropped 4 bases and J dropped 2 bases, with 15 bases sitting between them. Germline V CDR1 and CDR2: MNHNS, SASEGT. CDR3 protein: CASSGGWPGAYEQYF. The CDR3 bases are TGTGCCAGCAGTGGGGGTTGGCCCGGCGCCTACGAGCAGTACTTC.

V is TRBV5-1 and J is TRBJ2-7; tentative D call: TRBD1 (6 bases). Germline CDR1 is SGHRS and CDR2 is YFSETQ. The CDR3 length is 17 residues. V was cut by 4 bases and J by 2 bases, with 22 bases left in between. CDR3 region: CASSETAPRTETYEQYF. CDR3 coding DNA: TGCGCCAGCAGCGAGACTGCCCCCCGGACAGAGACCTACGAGCAGTACTTC.

This clonotype was observed a handful of times. Here the CDR3 reads CASSPSGSVPGELFF. The DNA for the CDR3 is TGCGCCAGCAGCCCTAGCGGGAGTGTTCCCGGGGAGCTGTTTTTT. V is TRBV5-1 and J is TRBJ2-2; 10 bases are a match to TRBD2. Per the germline V gene, CDR1 is SGHRS and CDR2 is YFSETQ. Unmatched junction bases numbered 6, after V lost 4 bases and J lost 6 bases. CDR3 length: 15 residues. The whole variable domain, remainder taken from reference TRBV5-1 and TRBJ2-2, is KAGVTQTPRYLIKTRGQQVTLSCSPISGHRSVSWYQQTPGQGLQFLFEYFSETQRNKGNFPGRFSGRQFSNSRSEMNVSTLELGDSALYLCASSPSGSVPGELFFGEGSRLTVL.

The genes are TRBV25-1 and TRBJ2-6; TRBD2 matches 9 bases. Germline loops: CDR1 MGHDK, CDR2 SYGVNS. This CDR3 has 18 amino acids. With V trimmed by 2 bases and J by 0 bases, 5 bases remained unmatched. CDR3 DNA sequence: TGTGCCAGCAGTGAAAACCTAGCGGGGCCCTCTGGGGCCAACGTCCTGACTTTC. This sequence encodes CASSENLAGPSGANVLTF.

In the case of this clonotype: This could be a read error, since a much larger clone is one nucleotide away. V gene TRBV6-1 combines with J gene TRBJ1-1, with D uncertain. Germline CDR1 reads MNHNS; CDR2 reads SASEGT. This CDR3 is built from 15 residues. The CDR3: CASSHPRTANTEALF. In DNA form, the CDR3 reads TGTGCCAGCAGCCACCCCCGGACGGCGAACACTGAAGCTTTGTTT.

This clonotype was observed a handful of times. The CDR3 protein is CASSQDPGNTEAFF. In DNA form, the CDR3 reads TGTGCCAGCAGCCAAGATCCCGGGAACACTGAAGCTTTCTTT. This rearrangement joins TRBV3-1 to TRBJ1-1; D gene unclear. The germline V gene encodes CDR1 LGHDT and CDR2 YNNKEL (reference sequence). The ends were cut back, 0 bases at V and 1 base at J, with 6 bases in the middle. The CDR3 runs 14 residues.

This clonotype was seen only a few times. V is TRBV4-3 and J is TRBJ1-4; perhaps TRBD1 as D (5 bases). CDR3 length equals 18 residues. Deletions cut 1 base from V and 7 bases from J, with 22 bases between. Per the germline V gene, CDR1 is LGHNA and CDR2 is YSLEER. CDR3 coding DNA: TGCGCCAGCAGCCAAGGCGAAGAGGTCGGGGGGGGTAGTGAAAAACTGTTTTTT. Translation: CASSQGEEVGGGSEKLFF.

This clonotype has only one observation. The rearrangement joins TRBV15 to TRBJ2-7; either TRBD1 or TRBD2 may supply D (6 bases each). From germline, CDR1 is LNHNV and CDR2 YYDKDF (reference sequence). This CDR3 has 13 residues. V gave up 1 base and J gave up 6 bases, with 10 bases separating them. CDR3 amino acids: CATSRAGEAEQYF. CDR3 sequence (DNA): TGTGCCACCAGCAGAGCAGGGGAGGCCGAGCAGTACTTC.

The gene calls are TRBV7-9 and TRBJ1-2, with D perhaps TRBD1 (5 bases). Germline loops: CDR1 SEHNR, CDR2 FQNEAQ (reference sequence). The length of the CDR3 is 16 residues. The V and J ends lost 1 base and 1 base respectively, with 13 bases between them. CDR3 region: CASSLVSGTFNYGYTF. DNA for the CDR3: TGTGCCAGCAGCTTAGTTTCCGGGACTTTTAACTATGGCTACACCTTC. Drawing the rest from reference TRBV7-9 and TRBJ1-2, the complete variable domain is DTGVSQNPRHKITKRGQNVTFRCDPISEHNRLYWYRQTLGQGPEFLTYFQNEAQLEKSRLLSDRFSAERPKGSFSTLEIQRTEQGDSAMYLCASSLVSGTFNYGYTFGSGTRLTVV.

The V gene is TRBV20-1, the J gene TRBJ2-3; no firm D call. Trimming pared 5 bases from V and 4 bases from J, leaving 13 bases between. Germline V gene data show CDR1 as DFQATT and CDR2 as SNEGSKA (reference sequence). The CDR3 length is 13 residues. Here the CDR3 DNA reads TGCAGTGCTCTCGAGAGGATGTCAGATACGCAGTATTTT. It translates to CSALERMSDTQYF.

This clonotype turned up a few times. The chain employs TRBV12-3 or TRBV12-4 and TRBJ2-6; D call uncertain. V was shortened by 0 bases and J by 0 bases, with 6 bases between the two germline ends. The CDR3 extends over 16 amino acids. CDR3 DNA: TGTGCCAGCAGTTTAGCTCTGAACTCTGGGGCCAACGTCCTGACTTTC. Protein: CASSLALNSGANVLTF.

This rearrangement joins TRBV7-9 to TRBJ2-4, with TRBD2 matching 7 bases. Germline V lookup: CDR1 SEHNR, CDR2 FQNEAQ (reference sequence). V was clipped by 6 bases and J by 2 bases; unmatched bases: 10. CDR3 size: 16 residues. In DNA, the CDR3 is TGTGCCAGCAGTAGAGAGCGGGGTGGAACCAAAAACATTCAGTACTTC. It is translated as CASSRERGGTKNIQYF. The full variable domain, rest sourced from reference TRBV7-9 and TRBJ2-4, is DTGVSQNPRHKITKRGQNVTFRCDPISEHNRLYWYRQTLGQGPEFLTYFQNEAQLEKSRLLSDRFSAERPKGSFSTLEIQRTEQGDSAMYLCASSRERGGTKNIQYFGAGTRLSVL.

The chain recombines TRBV7-9 with TRBJ2-3, with 7 nucleotides matching TRBD2. This CDR3 has 15 amino acids. CDR1 SEHNR and CDR2 FQNEAQ come from the germline V gene (reference sequence). The ends lost 7 bases at V and 9 bases at J; junction bases unmatched: 16. The CDR3 nucleotides are TGTGCCAGCACCACGTCGCCTAGCGGCAGTGGGACGCAGTATTTT. It yields the protein CASTTSPSGSGTQYF.

This clonotype was detected ten times or more. V is TRBV6-4 and J is TRBJ2-1; a possible D gene is TRBD2 (5 bases). The V gene's germline CDR1 is MRHNA and CDR2 SNTAGT. This CDR3 spans 15 amino acids. Trimming left V 5 bases short and J 0 bases short, with 11 bases between. CDR3 coding DNA: TGTGCCAGCAGTAGGGTAGCGAGCTCCTACAATGAGCAGTTCTTC. It codes for CASSRVASSYNEQFF.

Ten or more counts support this clonotype. This rearrangement joins TRBV4-3 to TRBJ1-3; D remains ambiguous. The CDR3 length is 16 residues. Germline V lookup: CDR1 LGHNA, CDR2 YSLEER. Trimming removed 1 base from V and 0 bases from J, with 10 bases in between. DNA for the CDR3: TGCGCCAGCAGCCAAGCGTCGGAGGTCTCTGGAAACACCATATATTTT. This translates into CASSQASEVSGNTIYF.

This clonotype was counted between two and nine times. The chain carries TRBV29-1 and TRBJ1-3, with D possibly matching TRBD1 (5 bases). Trimming took off 1 base at V and 1 base at J, with 14 bases between the two ends. This CDR3 has 16 residues. Germline-derived CDR1 and CDR2 are SQVTM and ANQGSEA. CDR3 sequence: CSVEVWGARSGNTIYF. For the CDR3, the DNA is TGCAGCGTTGAAGTGTGGGGCGCTAGATCTGGAAACACCATATATTTT. Full variable domain (missing parts from reference TRBV29-1 and TRBJ1-3): SAVISQKPSRDICQRGTSLTIQCQVDSQVTMMFWYRQQPGQSLTLIATANQGSEATYESGFVIDKFPISRPNLTFSTLTVSNMSPEDSSIYLCSVEVWGARSGNTIYFGEGSWLTVV.